This T cell receptor beta chain is from a study of T cell responses to AZD1222 COVID-19 vaccine. Study outcomes and limitations: Spike-specific TCRs gained breadth and depth after people received two AZD1222 doses. Donors skewed white British and female; clonal diversity was possibly underestimated. Repertoires were collected only later (after the peak T cell response had occurred). Reports say nearly half of spike-specific TCRs go after unmutated variant regions.

On this clone: The antigen is not known.

The germline V gene encodes CDR1 MNHNY and CDR2 SVGAGI (reference sequence). The length of the CDR3 is 16 residues. V lost 0 bases, J lost 4 bases, and 13 bases lay in between. Repertoires were generated with immunoSEQ multiplex PCR, while TCRdb's copy carries only in-frame clones and drops some. The table records some 99,000 clones, 75% to 90% of them present only once. The sequencing used peripheral blood, collected on day 0 of AZD1222 vaccination. This chain connects TRBV6-6 to TRBJ2-1; weak D call: TRBD2 (6 bases). The TCR comes from an adult in good health. The CDR3 sequence: CASSYSPRLDYNEQFF. Here the CDR3 DNA reads TGTGCCAGCAGTTACTCGCCGAGACTAGATTACAATGAGCAGTTCTTC.